These 6 T cell receptor beta chains share one sample of origin, sequenced in a study of cytomegalovirus exposure and HLA in healthy donors. It was with 60 Vbeta and 13 Jbeta primers that the PCR ran. Clones were sequenced by immunoSEQ multiplex PCR, and TCRdb holds only the in-frame ones, with some missing. The sample has around 100,000 clones, about 80% seen once. Sample: PBMCs. The receptor source for this set is a woman in her thirties or forties in good health and CMV-seronegative.

The rearrangement links TRBV27 to TRBJ1-1; perhaps TRBD1 as D (6 bases). V lost 8 bases and J 1 base, leaving 14 bases between the germline ends. CDR1 MNHEY and CDR2 SMNVEV come from the germline V gene (reference sequence). This CDR3 spans 14 amino acids. The CDR3 here is CASVGVGGNTEAFF. In DNA, the CDR3 is TGTGCCAGCGTTGGGGTAGGGGGGAACACTGAAGCTTTCTTT.

CDR3 coding DNA: TGCGCCAGCAGCCCGTACCGAGTTAGCGGGAGTGGTAGTTCCTACAATGAGCAGTTCTTC. This translates into CASSPYRVSGSGSSYNEQFF. The chain joins TRBV4-3 to TRBJ2-1; 9 nucleotides match TRBD2. Trimming cost V 4 bases and J 1 base; bases outside gene matches: 17. CDR1 is LGHNA, CDR2 YSLEER, per germline. This CDR3 is 20 amino acids long.

J is TRBJ2-3 and V is TRBV14; 7 bases are shared with TRBD1. The CDR3 covers 15 residues. Germline CDR1 reads SGHDN; CDR2 reads FVKESK. The J segment lost 0 bases and the V segment lost 4 bases, leaving 4 bases of the junction unmatched. CDR3 protein: CASSLGTVSTDTQYF. CDR3 DNA: TGTGCCAGCAGCCTTGGGACAGTTAGCACAGATACGCAGTATTTT.

This rearrangement joins TRBV19 to TRBJ2-7; 9 bases map to TRBD1. J gave up 3 bases and V 5 bases, and 5 bases lay outside the gene matches. The CDR3 has 14 amino acids. Germline V CDR1 and CDR2: LNHDA, SQIVND (reference sequence). CDR3 amino acids: CASSSGQGGYEQYF. The CDR3 nucleotides read TGTGCCAGTAGTTCGGGACAGGGAGGCTACGAGCAGTACTTC.

This clone appeared a few times. The rearrangement uses TRBV27 and TRBJ2-6; TRBD1 matches 7 bases. The CDR3 has 15 amino acids. Germline V gene sequence: CDR1 MNHEY, CDR2 SMNVEV (reference sequence). Germline trimming cut 6 bases from V and 4 bases from J; bases unmatched to any gene: 6. The CDR3 DNA sequence: TGTGCCAGCAGCAAGACAGGGTCGGGGGCCAACGTCCTGACTTTC. As protein: CASSKTGSGANVLTF.

This sequence joins TRBV27 and TRBJ1-2; TRBD1 matches at 8 bases. Trimming took 5 bases from V and 1 from J; bases not matched to a gene: 6. Germline lookup yields CDR1 MNHEY and CDR2 SMNVEV (reference sequence). The CDR3 runs to 15 residues. CDR3 sequence reads: CASSLRTGFNYGYTF. CDR3 bases: TGTGCCAGCAGTCTCCGGACAGGGTTTAACTATGGCTACACCTTC.